The rows below give T cell receptor beta chains drawn from one sample of a study of OX40 agonist ivuxolimab in advanced cancers. Produced via immunoSEQ multiplex PCR; TCRdb's table is partial and in-frame only. The repertoire holds tens of thousands of clones, with around 91% as singletons. The sample was CD4+ or CD8+ T cells sorted from blood, taken in a trial of the OX40 agonist ivuxolimab. All receptors come from an adult with an advanced solid tumor such as melanoma, head and neck, liver or kidney cancer. CDR3s include the opening cysteine and the closing phenylalanine or tryptophan. The order of the fields is CDR3 DNA, CDR3 protein, V gene, D gene, CDR3 length, J gene, clone size. A D gene is named only where the DNA matches it firmly. Clone size appears in some rows only: once, few, many, or a class for an expanded clone.

TGCAGCGTTGAAGTTAGGGGAGGGGCAACCGGGACTAGCGGGGGAAGGGGCGAGCAGTTCTTC,CSVEVRGGATGTSGGRGEQFF,TRBV29-1,TRBD2,21,TRBJ2-1,.
TGCGCCAGCAAAAGAGCCGTCGGGATACGGGGGGCGATGAACACTGAAGCTTTCTTT,CASKRAVGIRGAMNTEAFF,TRBV5-1,.,19,TRBJ1-1,.
TGCGCCAGCAGCTTGGGAACTAGCGGCCTCACCGGGGAGCTGTTTTTT,CASSLGTSGLTGELFF,TRBV5-1,TRBD2,16,TRBJ2-2,.
TGTGCCAGCAGCTTGTCAGGAATTGTAGCCAAAAACATTCAGTACTTC,CASSLSGIVAKNIQYF,TRBV5-4,.,16,TRBJ2-4,.
TGTGCCAGCAGCTCTCCAGGAGACACTGAAGCTTTCTTT,CASSSPGDTEAFF,TRBV7-9,.,13,TRBJ1-1,few
TGCGCCAGCAGCTCCACTATGGGGAGTCACGAGCAGTACTTC,CASSSTMGSHEQYF,TRBV5-1,.,14,TRBJ2-7,.
TGTGCCAGCAGGGCGACCGGGACGGCACCCTATAGCAATCAGCCCCAGCATTTT,CASRATGTAPYSNQPQHF,TRBV28,.,18,TRBJ1-5,.
TGTGCCAGCAGCCCCGTGGGGCCCACAGATACGCAGTATTTT,CASSPVGPTDTQYF,TRBV2,.,14,TRBJ2-3,.
TGTGCCACTCACATCGATCATAATTCACCCCTCCACTTT,CATHIDHNSPLHF,TRBV10-3,.,13,TRBJ1-6,.
TGCGCCAGCAGCCAAGTCTCTCTAGCGGGAGGGGCCTACGAGCAGTACTTC,CASSQVSLAGGAYEQYF,TRBV4-1,TRBD2,17,TRBJ2-7,.
TGTGCCAGCAGTTATCGAGGAGAGACCCAGTACTTC,CASSYRGETQYF,TRBV6-6,.,12,TRBJ2-5,.
TGTGCCAGCAGCTCGTCCCCAGGTGGCTACACCTTC,CASSSSPGGYTF,TRBV6-5,.,12,TRBJ1-2,.
TGCGCCAGCAGTCGGGGGGTAGTCGGCTATGGCTACACCTTC,CASSRGVVGYGYTF,TRBV10-1,.,14,TRBJ1-2,few
TGTGCCAGCAGTGAATTTGGGAGAAATGAAAAACTGTTTTTT,CASSEFGRNEKLFF,TRBV25-1,.,14,TRBJ1-4,.
TGTGCCAGCACCCGGGGCCCAGGCTCACCCCTCCACTTT,CASTRGPGSPLHF,TRBV2,.,13,TRBJ1-6,.
TGCGCCAGCAGCCAAGTGGACCTTGGACTAGCGGGCAATGAGCAGTTCTTC,CASSQVDLGLAGNEQFF,TRBV4-1,TRBD2,17,TRBJ2-1,.